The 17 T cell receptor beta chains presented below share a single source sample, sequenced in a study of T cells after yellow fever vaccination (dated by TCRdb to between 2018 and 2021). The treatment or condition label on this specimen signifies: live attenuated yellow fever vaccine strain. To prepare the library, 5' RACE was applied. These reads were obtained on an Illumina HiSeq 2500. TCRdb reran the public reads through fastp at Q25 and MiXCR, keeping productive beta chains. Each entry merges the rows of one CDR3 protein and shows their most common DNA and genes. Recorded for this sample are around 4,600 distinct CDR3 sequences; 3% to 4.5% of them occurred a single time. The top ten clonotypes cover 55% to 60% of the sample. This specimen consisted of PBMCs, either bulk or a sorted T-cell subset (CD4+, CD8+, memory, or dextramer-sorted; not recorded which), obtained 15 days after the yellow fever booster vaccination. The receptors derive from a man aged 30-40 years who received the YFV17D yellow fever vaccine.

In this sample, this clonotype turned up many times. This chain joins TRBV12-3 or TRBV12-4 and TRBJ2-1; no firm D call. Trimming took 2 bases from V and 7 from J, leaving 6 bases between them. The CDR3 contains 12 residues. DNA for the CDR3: TGTGCCAGCAGTTTATTCGGGAATGAGCAGTTCTTC. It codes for CASSLFGNEQFF.

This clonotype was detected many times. Here the CDR3 DNA reads TGCAGTGCTAGAGATAGGGAGGACAGCTTGAACACTGAAGCTTTCTTT. Its translation is CSARDREDSLNTEAFF. The rearrangement joins TRBV20-1 to TRBJ1-1, with a weak D call TRBD1 (6 bases). With 0 bases removed from V and 0 bases from J, the gap between germline ends came to 14 bases. Germline V gene lookup returns CDR1 DFQATT and CDR2 SNEGSKA (reference sequence). This CDR3 spans 16 amino acids.

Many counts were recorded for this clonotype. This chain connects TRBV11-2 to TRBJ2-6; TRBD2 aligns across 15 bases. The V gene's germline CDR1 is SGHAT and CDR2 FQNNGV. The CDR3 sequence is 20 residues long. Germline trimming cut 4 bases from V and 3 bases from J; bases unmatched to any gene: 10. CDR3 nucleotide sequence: TGTGCCAGCAGCTCTGAGTGGACTAGCGGGAGGGCCGTTGGGGCCAACGTCCTGACTTTC. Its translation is CASSSEWTSGRAVGANVLTF.

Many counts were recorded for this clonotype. The chain's CDR3 is CSARPPTGGNQPQHF. CDR3 DNA sequence: TGCAGTGCTAGACCGCCGACAGGGGGCAATCAGCCCCAGCATTTT. The rearrangement uses TRBV20-1 and TRBJ1-5; 8 positions match TRBD1. Germline lookup yields CDR1 DFQATT and CDR2 SNEGSKA (reference sequence). This CDR3 region has 15 residues. V shed 2 bases and J 2 bases; nucleotides not matched to a gene: 5.

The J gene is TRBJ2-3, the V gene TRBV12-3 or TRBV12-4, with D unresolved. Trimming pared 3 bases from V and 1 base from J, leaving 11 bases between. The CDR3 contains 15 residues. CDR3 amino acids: CASSFELSGTDTQYF. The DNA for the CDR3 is TGTGCCAGCAGTTTTGAGTTGAGTGGCACAGATACGCAGTATTTT.

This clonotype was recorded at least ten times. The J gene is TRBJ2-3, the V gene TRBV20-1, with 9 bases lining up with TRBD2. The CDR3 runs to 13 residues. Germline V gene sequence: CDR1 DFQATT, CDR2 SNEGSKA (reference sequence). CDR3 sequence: CSPLAGVTDTQYF. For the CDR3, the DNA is TGCAGCCCATTAGCGGGAGTGACAGATACGCAGTATTTT.

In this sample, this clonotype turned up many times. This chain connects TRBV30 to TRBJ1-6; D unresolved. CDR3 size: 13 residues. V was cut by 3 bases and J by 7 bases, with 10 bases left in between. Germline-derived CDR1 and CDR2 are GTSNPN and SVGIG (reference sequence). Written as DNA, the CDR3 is TGTGCCTGGAGACCGACTACGAATTCACCCCTCCACTTT. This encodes CAWRPTTNSPLHF.

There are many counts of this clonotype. CDR3 residues: CASSGSGQGETQYF. The CDR3 coding sequence is TGTGCCAGCAGTGGCTCGGGACAGGGAGAGACCCAGTACTTC. The rearrangement joins TRBV12-3 or TRBV12-4 to TRBJ2-5; 9 positions match TRBD1. Unmatched junction bases numbered 5, after V lost 5 bases and J lost 4 bases. This CDR3 spans 14 amino acids.

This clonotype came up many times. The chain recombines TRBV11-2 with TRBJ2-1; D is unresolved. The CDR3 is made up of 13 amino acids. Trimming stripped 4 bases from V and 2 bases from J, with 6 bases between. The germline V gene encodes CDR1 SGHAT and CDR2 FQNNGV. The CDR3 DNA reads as TGTGCCAGCAGCTCCTGGGCCTACAATGAGCAGTTCTTC. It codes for CASSSWAYNEQFF.

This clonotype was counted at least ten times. The CDR3 here is CASSLDALARETQYF. CDR3 in DNA: TGCGCCAGCAGCTTGGATGCGCTAGCCCGAGAGACCCAGTACTTC. The chain carries TRBV5-1 and TRBJ2-5; TRBD2 might be the D (5 bases). The V end was cut by 0 bases, the J end by 4 bases, with 13 bases between. The CDR3 loop spans 15 amino acids. Germline CDR1 SGHRS, CDR2 YFSETQ. Full variable domain (missing parts from reference TRBV5-1 and TRBJ2-5): KAGVTQTPRYLIKTRGQQVTLSCSPISGHRSVSWYQQTPGQGLQFLFEYFSETQRNKGNFPGRFSGRQFSNSRSEMNVSTLELGDSALYLCASSLDALARETQYFGPGTRLLVL.

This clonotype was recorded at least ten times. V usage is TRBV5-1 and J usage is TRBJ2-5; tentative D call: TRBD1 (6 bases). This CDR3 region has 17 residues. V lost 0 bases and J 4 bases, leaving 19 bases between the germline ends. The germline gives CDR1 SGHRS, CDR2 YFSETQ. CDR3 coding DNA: TGCGCCAGCAGCTTGGGATTGCGGACAGCTGGGGGAGAGACCCAGTACTTC. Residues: CASSLGLRTAGGETQYF. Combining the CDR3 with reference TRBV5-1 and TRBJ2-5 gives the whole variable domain KAGVTQTPRYLIKTRGQQVTLSCSPISGHRSVSWYQQTPGQGLQFLFEYFSETQRNKGNFPGRFSGRQFSNSRSEMNVSTLELGDSALYLCASSLGLRTAGGETQYFGPGTRLLVL.

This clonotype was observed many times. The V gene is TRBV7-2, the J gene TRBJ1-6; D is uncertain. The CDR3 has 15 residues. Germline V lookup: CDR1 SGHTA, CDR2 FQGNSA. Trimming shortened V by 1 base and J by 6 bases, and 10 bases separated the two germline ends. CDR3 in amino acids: CASSLGPAINSPLHF. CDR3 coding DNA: TGTGCCAGCAGCTTAGGGCCAGCGATTAATTCACCCCTCCACTTT.

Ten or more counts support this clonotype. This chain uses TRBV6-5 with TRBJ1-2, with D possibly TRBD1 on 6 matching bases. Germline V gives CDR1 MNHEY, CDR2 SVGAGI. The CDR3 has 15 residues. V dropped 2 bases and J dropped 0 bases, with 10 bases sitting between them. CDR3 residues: CASSYPGQTNYGYTF. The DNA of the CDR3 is TGTGCCAGCAGTTACCCGGGACAAACTAACTATGGCTACACCTTC.

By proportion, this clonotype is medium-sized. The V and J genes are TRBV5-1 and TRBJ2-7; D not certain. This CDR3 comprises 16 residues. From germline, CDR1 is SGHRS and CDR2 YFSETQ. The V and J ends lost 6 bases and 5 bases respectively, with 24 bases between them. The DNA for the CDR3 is TGCGCCAGCACCACCTCGCCGACGGACCCCTACCACGAGCAGTACTTC. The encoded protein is CASTTSPTDPYHEQYF.

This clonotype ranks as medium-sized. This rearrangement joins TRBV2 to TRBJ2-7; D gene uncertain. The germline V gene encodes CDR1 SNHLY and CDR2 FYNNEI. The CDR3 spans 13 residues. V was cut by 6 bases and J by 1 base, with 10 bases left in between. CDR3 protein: CASRDDLSYEQYF. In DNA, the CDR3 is TGTGCCAGCAGGGACGACCTTTCCTACGAGCAGTACTTC.

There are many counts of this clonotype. The CDR3 spells CASSLLARNEQFF. The CDR3 nucleotides read TGTGCCAGCAGCTTACTAGCCCGCAATGAGCAGTTCTTC. V gene TRBV7-2 combines with J gene TRBJ2-1, with D maybe TRBD2 (5 bases). The CDR3 is made up of 13 amino acids. Germline V lookup: CDR1 SGHTA, CDR2 FQGNSA. V was trimmed by 2 bases and J by 6 bases, leaving 8 bases between them.

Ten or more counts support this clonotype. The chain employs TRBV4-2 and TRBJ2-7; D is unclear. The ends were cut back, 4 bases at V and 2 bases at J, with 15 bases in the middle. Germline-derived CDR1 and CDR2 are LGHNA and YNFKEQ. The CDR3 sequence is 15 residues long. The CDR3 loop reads CASSPFRNPAYEQYF. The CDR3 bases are TGTGCCAGCAGCCCTTTCAGGAATCCCGCCTACGAGCAGTACTTC.